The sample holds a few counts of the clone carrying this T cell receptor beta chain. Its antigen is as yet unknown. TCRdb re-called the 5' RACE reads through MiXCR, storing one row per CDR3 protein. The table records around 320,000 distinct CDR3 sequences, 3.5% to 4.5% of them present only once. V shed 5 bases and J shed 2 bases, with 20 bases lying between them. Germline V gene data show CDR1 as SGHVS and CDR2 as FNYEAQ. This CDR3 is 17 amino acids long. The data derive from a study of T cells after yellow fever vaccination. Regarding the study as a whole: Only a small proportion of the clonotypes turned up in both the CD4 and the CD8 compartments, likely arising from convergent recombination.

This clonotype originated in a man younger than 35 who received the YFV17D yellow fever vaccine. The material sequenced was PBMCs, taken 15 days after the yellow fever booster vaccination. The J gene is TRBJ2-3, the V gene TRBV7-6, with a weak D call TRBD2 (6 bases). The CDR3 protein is CASSLGLTAGLTDTQYF. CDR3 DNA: TGTGCCAGCAGCCTGGGACTTACCGCGGGCCTCACAGATACGCAGTATTTT.